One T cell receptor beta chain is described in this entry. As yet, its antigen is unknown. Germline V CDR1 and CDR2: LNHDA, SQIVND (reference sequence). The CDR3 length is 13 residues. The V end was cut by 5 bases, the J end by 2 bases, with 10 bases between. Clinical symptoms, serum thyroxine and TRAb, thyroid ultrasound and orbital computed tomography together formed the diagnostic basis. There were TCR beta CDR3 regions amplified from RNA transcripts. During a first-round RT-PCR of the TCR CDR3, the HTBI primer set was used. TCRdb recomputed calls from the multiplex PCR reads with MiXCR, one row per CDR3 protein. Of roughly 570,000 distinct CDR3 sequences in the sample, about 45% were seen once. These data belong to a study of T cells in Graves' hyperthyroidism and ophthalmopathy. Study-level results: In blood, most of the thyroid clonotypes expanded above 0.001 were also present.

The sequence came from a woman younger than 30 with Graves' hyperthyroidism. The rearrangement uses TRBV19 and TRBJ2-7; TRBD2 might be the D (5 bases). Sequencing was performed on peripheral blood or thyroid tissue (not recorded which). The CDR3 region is CASSDGLAYEQYF. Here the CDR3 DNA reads TGTGCCAGTAGTGACGGACTGGCCTACGAGCAGTACTTC.